The present T cell receptor beta chain was sequenced within a study of T cells in Graves' hyperthyroidism and ophthalmopathy. General study results and limits: Blood also carried most thyroid clonotypes expanded above 0.001. A model of 13 V-J pairs discriminated ophthalmopathy from stable hyperthyroidism.

TCR beta CDR3 regions were amplified from RNA. Carried out on the TCR CDR3, a first-round RT-PCR used the HTBI primer set. TCRdb itself ran the multiplex PCR reads through MiXCR, one entry per CDR3 protein. This table has approximately 400,000 distinct CDR3 sequences, over 13% appearing once. There are 16 residues in the CDR3. Germline trimming cut 2 bases from V and 2 bases from J; bases unmatched to any gene: 5. Germline loops: CDR1 SEHNR, CDR2 FQNEAQ (reference sequence). Patients were excluded for uncontrolled infection, other autoimmune disease, pregnancy or lactation. Diagnosis rested on symptoms, serum thyroxine and TRAb, thyroid ultrasound, and orbital computed tomography. This clonotype was seen many times. Its target is not known.

Specimen: blood. The TCR originated in a man aged 45-65 years with Graves' ophthalmopathy. V usage is TRBV7-9 and J usage is TRBJ2-1; 8 bases match TRBD2. The chain's CDR3 is CASSLLTSGAYNEQFF. The CDR3 nucleotides are TGTGCCAGCAGCTTATTAACTAGCGGAGCCTACAATGAGCAGTTCTTC.